This record concerns one T cell receptor (beta chain) sequence. The data originate from a study of blood T cell repertoires in COVID-19. Study summary: Sites in the United States, Italy and Spain provided acute and convalescent COVID-19 samples.

As originally analysed: Cell counts per sample came from amplifying reference gene primers. The protocol was immunoSEQ multiplex PCR, while the TCRdb copy is restricted to in-frame clones and leaves out a portion. V and J calls and clone size are copied from that table; D and trimming were computed from the DNA. The sample holds fewer than 200,000 clones; 75% to 85% are singletons and the top ten take roughly 8%. Seattle's cohort entered during active infection and was followed longitudinally. The origin of this receptor is a woman in her sixties or seventies with COVID-19, enrolled during active disease. Sequencing was performed on peripheral blood.

In DNA form, the CDR3 reads TGTGCCAGCAAGAGGGGGGGCGAGAGTGAAAAACTGTTTTTT. This gives the protein CASKRGGESEKLFF. The gene calls are TRBV21-1 and TRBJ1-4. TRBV21-1 is noted as a pseudogene. This CDR3 has 14 amino acids.